A single sample is the source of the 25 T cell receptor beta chains below, sequenced in a study of cytomegalovirus exposure and HLA in healthy donors. It was with 60 Vbeta and 13 Jbeta primers that the PCR ran. Generated by immunoSEQ multiplex PCR, the TCRdb table keeps only in-frame clones and is missing some. The sample holds over 30,000 clones; more than 80% are singletons and the top ten take roughly 5.6%. Source material: PBMCs. The receptor set was obtained from a male donor in good health and CMV-seronegative.

The table lists this clone with a few counts. The gene calls are TRBV29-1 and TRBJ1-2; D possibly corresponds to TRBD1 (5 bases). The V and J ends lost 0 bases and 4 bases respectively, with 18 bases between them. Germline CDR1 and CDR2: SQVTM and ANQGSEA. The CDR3 consists of 16 residues. CDR3 in DNA: TGCAGCGTTGAAGACATCAACCGGAGGGGCGGCTATGGCTACACCTTC. This sequence encodes CSVEDINRRGGYGYTF.

This clone is medium-sized within its sample. The J gene is TRBJ1-3, the V gene TRBV5-1; 8 positions match TRBD1. V trimming: 1 base; J trimming: 4 bases; junction bases outside the gene matches: 1. Per germline, CDR1 SGHRS and CDR2 YFSETQ. The length of the CDR3 is 14 residues. CDR3 loop: CASSLQGAGNTIYF. CDR3 DNA sequence: TGCGCCAGCAGCTTGCAGGGGGCAGGAAACACCATATATTTT. Variable domain in full (rest from reference TRBV5-1 and TRBJ1-3): KAGVTQTPRYLIKTRGQQVTLSCSPISGHRSVSWYQQTPGQGLQFLFEYFSETQRNKGNFPGRFSGRQFSNSRSEMNVSTLELGDSALYLCASSLQGAGNTIYFGEGSWLTVV.

The chain combines TRBV28 with TRBJ2-3; 9 bases fit TRBD2. Trimming took 3 bases from V and 6 from J; bases not matched to a gene: 7. This CDR3 has 15 amino acids. Per the germline V gene, CDR1 is MDHEN and CDR2 is SYDVKM. The CDR3 DNA reads TGTGCCAGCAGTTTTGGCGGGAGGGCCTCTGATACGCAGTATTTT. Protein: CASSFGGRASDTQYF.

Concerning this clone itself: Its ends do not fully match the called genes, so a read error is possible. Other DNA variants within this sample encode the same CDR3. The rearrangement joins TRBV19 to TRBJ1-1, with unresolved D. Germline V gene data show CDR1 as LNHDA and CDR2 as SQIVND (reference sequence). The CDR3 consists of 12 residues. CDR3 coding DNA: TGTGCCAGTATTTCTGAGGGCACTGAGGCTTTCTTT. Translating it yields CASISEGTEAFF.

This rearrangement joins TRBV6-1 to TRBJ1-1; possibly TRBD1 for D (5 bases). The germline V gene encodes CDR1 MNHNS and CDR2 SASEGT. V lost 6 bases, J lost 0 bases, and 8 bases lay in between. The CDR3 covers 13 residues. This chain's CDR3 is CASRQGLNTEAFF. CDR3 nucleotide sequence: TGTGCCAGCAGGCAGGGTTTGAACACTGAAGCTTTCTTT.

The rearrangement joins TRBV19 to TRBJ2-5; possibly TRBD2 for D (5 bases). The CDR3 covers 14 residues. Germline CDR1 LNHDA, CDR2 SQIVND (reference sequence). Trimming removed 4 bases at V and 4 bases at J, with 13 bases between. The CDR3 loop reads CASSTGLYRETQYF. The CDR3 DNA is TGTGCCAGTAGTACCGGACTTTACAGAGAGACCCAGTACTTC. The whole variable domain, filled in from reference TRBV19 and TRBJ2-5, reads DGGITQSPKYLFRKEGQNVTLSCEQNLNHDAMYWYRQDPGQGLRLIYYSQIVNDFQKGDIAEGYSVSREKKESFPLTVTSAQKNPTAFYLCASSTGLYRETQYFGPGTRLLVL.

J is TRBJ2-2 and V is TRBV7-8; possible D gene TRBD1, 6 bases. The V end was cut by 5 bases, the J end by 2 bases, with 15 bases between. The CDR3 consists of 16 residues. Germline V gene lookup returns CDR1 SGHVS and CDR2 FQNEAQ. The CDR3 sequence is CASSAPGHLNTGELFF. CDR3 in DNA: TGTGCCAGCAGCGCCCCGGGACACCTCAACACCGGGGAGCTGTTTTTT.

This chain joins TRBV4-3 and TRBJ2-4; D gene ambiguous. V was clipped by 3 bases and J by 6 bases, with 12 bases between them. Germline V gives CDR1 LGHNA, CDR2 YSLEER. The CDR3 spans 14 residues. CDR3: CASSQGPRTNIQYF. The CDR3 DNA is TGCGCCAGCAGCCAGGGCCCACGAACAAACATTCAGTACTTC.

This clone appeared a few times. This chain uses TRBV6-1 with TRBJ1-4, with 7 positions matching TRBD1. Germline CDR1 MNHNS, CDR2 SASEGT. The CDR3 is 15 amino acids. Trimming removed 2 bases from V and 5 bases from J; junction bases left unmatched: 5. The chain's CDR3 is CASSELQGPNEKLFF. The DNA of the CDR3 is TGTGCCAGCAGTGAACTACAGGGGCCCAATGAAAAACTGTTTTTT.

The CDR3 region is CASSPNVRGHHEQFF. In DNA, the CDR3 is TGCGCCAGCAGCCCGAACGTCAGGGGGCACCATGAGCAGTTCTTC. The gene calls are TRBV5-1 and TRBJ2-1, with TRBD1 matching over 8 bases. This CDR3 has 15 residues. The V segment lost 4 bases and the J segment 8 bases; nucleotides outside the gene matches: 11. CDR1 is SGHRS and CDR2 is YFSETQ in the germline V gene.

V usage is TRBV9 and J usage is TRBJ2-3, with a weak D call TRBD1 (5 bases). The CDR3 runs to 15 residues. Trimming stripped 0 bases from V and 0 bases from J, with 8 bases between. Germline V gives CDR1 SGDLS, CDR2 YYNGEE. DNA for the CDR3: TGTGCCAGCAGCGTAGGACAGACTAGCACAGATACGCAGTATTTT. This sequence encodes CASSVGQTSTDTQYF.

This chain uses TRBV6-5 with TRBJ1-4; D perhaps matches TRBD1 (6 bases). The CDR3 is 14 amino acids. Trimming stripped 4 bases from V and 8 bases from J, with 14 bases between. Germline CDR1 MNHEY, CDR2 SVGAGI. The CDR3 spells CASSFRGGGEKLFF. The CDR3 nucleotides read TGTGCCAGCAGTTTCAGGGGCGGGGGAGAAAAACTGTTTTTT.

V and J are TRBV5-1 and TRBJ2-5, with D perhaps matching TRBD2 (6 bases). Germline V gene lookup returns CDR1 SGHRS and CDR2 YFSETQ. The CDR3 spans 14 residues. V lost 1 base and J lost 2, with 9 bases in between. CDR3 sequence: CASSLTGTQETQYF. Here the CDR3 DNA reads TGCGCCAGCAGCTTGACCGGGACTCAAGAGACCCAGTACTTC.

This chain links TRBV30 with TRBJ2-3, with D maybe TRBD1 (5 bases). The V end lost 4 bases, the J end lost 2 bases, and 16 bases lay between the germline ends. The CDR3 covers 15 residues. Germline V lookup: CDR1 GTSNPN, CDR2 SVGIG (reference sequence). For the CDR3, the DNA is TGTGCCTGGAAAAGGGTGGGGCCCTTCACAGATACGCAGTATTTT. It yields the protein CAWKRVGPFTDTQYF.

J is TRBJ1-2 and V is TRBV5-6, with 7 bases lining up with TRBD1. The CDR3 is 14 amino acids. V was clipped by 1 base and J by 8 bases; unmatched bases: 8. Germline V gene data show CDR1 as SGHDT and CDR2 as YYEEEE. CDR3 amino acids: CASSLLQGVRGYTF. Written as DNA, the CDR3 is TGTGCCAGCAGCTTGTTGCAGGGGGTGAGGGGCTACACCTTC.

The CDR3 DNA sequence: TGTGCCAGCAGTGGACCCGGGACAGGGGATCAGCCCCAGCATTTT. Translated: CASSGPGTGDQPQHF. This chain joins TRBV6-1 and TRBJ1-5, with 10 bases matching TRBD1. The V gene's germline CDR1 is MNHNS and CDR2 SASEGT. This CDR3 comprises 15 residues. Germline trimming cut 4 bases from V and 5 bases from J; bases unmatched to any gene: 5.

The V gene is TRBV18, the J gene TRBJ2-7; 8 bases fit TRBD2. The CDR3 spans 15 residues. Trimming cost V 6 bases and J 4 bases; bases outside gene matches: 11. Germline V gene data show CDR1 as KGHSH and CDR2 as LQKENI. The CDR3: CASSPAAGVKYEQYF. In DNA form, the CDR3 reads TGTGCCAGCTCCCCCGCAGCGGGAGTAAAGTACGAGCAGTACTTC. Using reference TRBV18 and TRBJ2-7 for the parts outside the CDR3, the full variable domain is NAGVMQNPRHLVRRRGQEARLRCSPMKGHSHVYWYRQLPEEGLKFMVYLQKENIIDESGMPKERFSAEFPKEGPSILRIQQVVRGDSAAYFCASSPAAGVKYEQYFGPGTRLTVT.

This chain uses TRBV11-2 with TRBJ1-1; possibly TRBD1 for D (5 bases). With 4 bases removed from V and 2 bases from J, the gap between germline ends came to 17 bases. Looked up from germline, CDR1 is SGHAT and CDR2 is FQNNGV. The CDR3 is 16 amino acids. The CDR3 coding sequence is TGTGCCAGCAGCTCTAACTCACAGGACCCTAACACTGAAGCTTTCTTT. It specifies CASSSNSQDPNTEAFF.

V gene TRBV4-3 combines with J gene TRBJ1-2, with 7 nucleotides matching TRBD1. Germline trimming cut 0 bases from V and 2 bases from J; bases unmatched to any gene: 12. Germline V CDR1 and CDR2: LGHNA, YSLEER. The CDR3 covers 18 residues. In nucleotides, the CDR3 is TGCGCCAGCAGCCAAGATCTCGTAATTTCGACAGGGAACTATGGCTACACCTTC. Translated: CASSQDLVISTGNYGYTF.

This chain joins TRBV9 and TRBJ1-1; D gene ambiguous. In germline, CDR1 is SGDLS, CDR2 YYNGEE. The V end was cut by 0 bases, the J end by 5 bases, with 8 bases between. The CDR3 length is 13 residues. The CDR3 region is CASSVGGRTEAFF. The CDR3, as DNA: TGTGCCAGCAGCGTAGGAGGTAGGACTGAAGCTTTCTTT. Full variable domain (missing parts from reference TRBV9 and TRBJ1-1): DSGVTQTPKHLITATGQRVTLRCSPRSGDLSVYWYQQSLDQGLQFLIQYYNGEERAKGNILERFSAQQFPDLHSELNLSSLELGDSALYFCASSVGGRTEAFFGQGTRLTVV.

V usage is TRBV25-1 and J usage is TRBJ1-2, with D perhaps TRBD1 (5 bases). The CDR3 runs 17 residues. V gave up 3 bases and J gave up 0 bases, with 17 bases separating them. Germline V gene lookup returns CDR1 MGHDK and CDR2 SYGVNS. CDR3 coding DNA: TGTGCCAGCAGTGAGGCGGGGGTGATCGGTACTAACTATGGCTACACCTTC. Translation gives CASSEAGVIGTNYGYTF.

The chain has TRBV9 and TRBJ2-3; D unresolved. The V and J ends lost 6 bases and 2 bases respectively, with 10 bases between them. CDR3 length: 13 amino acids. The germline V gene has CDR1 SGDLS and CDR2 YYNGEE. CDR3 protein: CASNRALTDTQYF. The CDR3 DNA reads TGTGCCAGCAACAGAGCCCTCACAGATACGCAGTATTTT.

The chain links TRBV6-1 to TRBJ2-7; TRBD1 matches 8 bases. CDR3 length equals 15 residues. After removal of 6 bases from V and 3 bases from J, the junction contained 10 bases not matched to a gene. CDR1 and CDR2 (germline): MNHNS, SASEGT. The CDR3 DNA follows: TGTGCCAGCAGCAAAGGGACAGGCAGAAACTACGAGCAGTACTTC. Protein product: CASSKGTGRNYEQYF.

The chain uses TRBV28 and TRBJ2-5; D is ambiguous. The CDR3 length is 11 residues. The V end was cut by 4 bases, the J end by 9 bases, with 9 bases between. CDR1 is MDHEN and CDR2 is SYDVKM in the germline V gene. The CDR3 nucleotides read TGTGCCAGCAGTTGGTCAGAAGCCCAGTACTTC. It is translated as CASSWSEAQYF. Together with reference TRBV28 and TRBJ2-5, the CDR3 gives the full variable domain: DVKVTQSSRYLVKRTGEKVFLECVQDMDHENMFWYRQDPGLGLRLIYFSYDVKMKEKGDIPEGYSVSREKKERFSLILESASTNQTSMYLCASSWSEAQYFGPGTRLLVL.

CDR3 amino acids: CSNRDWNEQFF. The CDR3 DNA reads TGCAGTAACAGGGATTGGAATGAGCAGTTCTTC. The chain recombines TRBV20-1 with TRBJ2-1, with D possibly matching TRBD1 (6 bases). V gave up 8 bases and J gave up 7 bases, with 12 bases separating them. CDR1 is DFQATT and CDR2 is SNEGSKA in the germline V gene (reference sequence). This CDR3 contains 11 residues.